This record covers a single TCR beta chain. This record belongs to a study of shared clonotypes between healthy human individuals. From germline, CDR1 is SGDLS and CDR2 YYNGEE. CDR3 length: 15 residues. Trimming took off 0 bases at V and 5 bases at J, with 14 bases between the two ends. Nashville, Tennessee was home to all donors, each a Caucasian adult. The method was immunoSEQ multiplex PCR; TCRdb's version includes in-frame clones alone and lacks a portion of them. The sample includes 1,500,000 or so clones, roughly 96% of them seen just once. The TCR sequence derives from a man aged 25 to 40 in good health. J is TRBJ1-1 and V is TRBV9; weak D call: TRBD1 (5 bases). The sequencing sample was made of naive CD4+ T cells sorted from blood. Documented subset: CD45RA+ positively selected. CDR3 loop: CASSVGEPSGTEAFF. CDR3 nucleotide sequence: TGTGCCAGCAGCGTAGGGGAACCTTCAGGGACTGAAGCTTTCTTT.